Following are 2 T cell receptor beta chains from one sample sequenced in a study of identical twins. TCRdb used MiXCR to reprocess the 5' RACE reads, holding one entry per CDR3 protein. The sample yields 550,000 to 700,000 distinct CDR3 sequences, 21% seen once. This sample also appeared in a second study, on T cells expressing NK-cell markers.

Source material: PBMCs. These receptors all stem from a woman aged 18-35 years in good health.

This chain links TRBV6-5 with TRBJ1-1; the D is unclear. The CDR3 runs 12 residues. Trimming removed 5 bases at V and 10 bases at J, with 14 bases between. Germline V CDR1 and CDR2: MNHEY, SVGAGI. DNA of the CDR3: TGTGCCAGCAGTCGTCCTTCGGGTGGAGCTTTCTTT. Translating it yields CASSRPSGGAFF.

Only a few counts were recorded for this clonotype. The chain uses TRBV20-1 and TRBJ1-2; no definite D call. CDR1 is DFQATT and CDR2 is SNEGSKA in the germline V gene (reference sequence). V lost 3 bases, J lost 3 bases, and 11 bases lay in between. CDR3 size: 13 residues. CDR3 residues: CSARSRRDYGYTF. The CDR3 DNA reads TGCAGTGCTAGGTCGCGGAGGGACTATGGCTACACCTTC.